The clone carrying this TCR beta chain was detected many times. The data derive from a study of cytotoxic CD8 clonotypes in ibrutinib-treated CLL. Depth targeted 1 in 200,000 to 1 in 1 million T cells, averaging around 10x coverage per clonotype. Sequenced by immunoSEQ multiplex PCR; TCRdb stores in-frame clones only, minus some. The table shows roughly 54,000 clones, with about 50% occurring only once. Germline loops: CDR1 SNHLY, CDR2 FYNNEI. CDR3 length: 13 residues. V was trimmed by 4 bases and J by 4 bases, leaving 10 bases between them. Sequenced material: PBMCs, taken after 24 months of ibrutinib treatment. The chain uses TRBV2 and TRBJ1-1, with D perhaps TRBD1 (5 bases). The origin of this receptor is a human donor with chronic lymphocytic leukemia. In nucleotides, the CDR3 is TGTGCCAGCAGTGTGGGGCCCCCCACTGAAGCTTTCTTT. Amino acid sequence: CASSVGPPTEAFF. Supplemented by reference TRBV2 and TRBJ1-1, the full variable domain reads EPEVTQTPSHQVTQMGQEVILRCVPISNHLYFYWYRQILGQKVEFLVSFYNNEISEKSEIFDDQFSVERPDGSNFTLKIRSTKLEDSAMYFCASSVGPPTEAFFGQGTRLTVV.